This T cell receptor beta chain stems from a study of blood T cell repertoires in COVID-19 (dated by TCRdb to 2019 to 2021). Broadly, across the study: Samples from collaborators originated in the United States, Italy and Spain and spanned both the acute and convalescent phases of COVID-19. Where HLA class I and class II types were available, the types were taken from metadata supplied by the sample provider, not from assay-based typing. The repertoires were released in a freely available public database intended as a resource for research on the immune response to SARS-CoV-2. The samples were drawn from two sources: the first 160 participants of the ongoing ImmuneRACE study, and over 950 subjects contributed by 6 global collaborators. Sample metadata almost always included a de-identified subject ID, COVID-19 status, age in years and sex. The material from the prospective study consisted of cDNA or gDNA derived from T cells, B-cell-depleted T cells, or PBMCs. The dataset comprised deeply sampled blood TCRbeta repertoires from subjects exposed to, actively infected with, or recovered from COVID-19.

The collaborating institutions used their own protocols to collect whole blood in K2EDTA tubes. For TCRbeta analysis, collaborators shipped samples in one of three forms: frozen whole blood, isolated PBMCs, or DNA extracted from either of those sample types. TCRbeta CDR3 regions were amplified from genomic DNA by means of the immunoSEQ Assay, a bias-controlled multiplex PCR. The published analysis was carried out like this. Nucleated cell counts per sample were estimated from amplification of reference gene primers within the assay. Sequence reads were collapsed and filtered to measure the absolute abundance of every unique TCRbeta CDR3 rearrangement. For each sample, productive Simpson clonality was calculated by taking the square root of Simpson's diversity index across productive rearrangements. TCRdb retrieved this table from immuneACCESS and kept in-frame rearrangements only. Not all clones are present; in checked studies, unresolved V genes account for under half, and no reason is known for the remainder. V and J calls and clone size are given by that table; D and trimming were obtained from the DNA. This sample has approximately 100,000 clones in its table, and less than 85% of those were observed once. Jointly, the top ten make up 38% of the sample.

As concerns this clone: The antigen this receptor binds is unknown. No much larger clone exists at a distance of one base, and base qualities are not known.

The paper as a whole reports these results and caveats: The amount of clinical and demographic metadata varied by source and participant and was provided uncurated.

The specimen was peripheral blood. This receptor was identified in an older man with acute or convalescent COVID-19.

The nucleotide sequence is given as TGTGCCAGCAGCGTCCTACAGGGTCAAGGCTACACCTTC. Its protein reads: CASSVLQGQGYTF. The rearranged chain carries TRBV5-4 and TRBJ1-2; the D region possibly corresponds to TRBD1 (6 bases align). V drops 4 bases and J drops 8 bases, leaving 15 bases in between. Including the terminal cysteine and phenylalanine, the CDR3 comprises 13 residues. CDR3 DNA only is kept here, 39 bases in frame from base 1. From a lookup of the germline V gene (reference sequence), CDR1 and CDR2 are SGHNT and YYREEE.